This T cell receptor (beta chain) was captured in a study of tumor-infiltrating lymphocytes in oesophageal squamous cell carcinoma. This CDR3 region has 20 residues. V was trimmed by 0 bases and J by 1 base, leaving 22 bases between them. Germline loops: CDR1 LNHDA, CDR2 SQIVND (reference sequence). TCRdb independently ran MiXCR on the PCR reads; one entry per CDR3 protein. The data show about 20,000 distinct CDR3 sequences, over 40% seen once. V gene TRBV19 combines with J gene TRBJ2-4, with D perhaps TRBD1 (6 bases). The sample taken for sequencing was normal esophageal tissue next to the tumor. This clonotype originated in a female donor with esophageal squamous cell carcinoma. In nucleotides, the CDR3 is TGTGCCAGTAGTATAGATCCCAGGATCCTTGCACAGGGTGCCAAAAACATTCAGTACTTC. Translated: CASSIDPRILAQGAKNIQYF.